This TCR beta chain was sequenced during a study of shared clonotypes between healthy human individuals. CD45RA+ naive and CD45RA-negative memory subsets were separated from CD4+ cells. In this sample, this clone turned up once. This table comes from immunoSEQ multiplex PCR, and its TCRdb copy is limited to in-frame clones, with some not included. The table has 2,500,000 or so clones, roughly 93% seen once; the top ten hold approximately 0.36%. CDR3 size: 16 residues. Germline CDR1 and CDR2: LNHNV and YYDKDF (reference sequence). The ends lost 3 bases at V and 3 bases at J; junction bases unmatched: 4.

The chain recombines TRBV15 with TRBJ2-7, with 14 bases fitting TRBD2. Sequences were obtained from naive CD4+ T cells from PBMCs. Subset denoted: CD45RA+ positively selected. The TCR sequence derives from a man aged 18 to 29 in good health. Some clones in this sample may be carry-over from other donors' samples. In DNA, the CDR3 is TGTGCCACCAGCAGGGGGACTAGCGGGAGTTTCTACGAGCAGTACTTC. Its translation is CATSRGTSGSFYEQYF.